This entry lists 15 T cell receptor beta chains sequenced from one sample in a study of T-cell reconstitution after alpha-beta-depleted transplantation in children. The TCRbeta library incorporated unique molecular identifiers. TCRdb re-called the PCR reads through MiXCR, storing one row per CDR3 protein. This sample has approximately 290,000 distinct CDR3 sequences; roughly 11% occur once, and the top ten carry about 25%. The sample was peripheral blood, taken 180 days after TCRalphabeta/CD19-depleted stem cell transplant. Receptors originate from a male patient between 2 and 10 years old who had a stem cell transplant for chronic granulomatous disease, so the T cells may come from the graft donor.

This clonotype was picked up many times. The chain combines TRBV28 with TRBJ1-2; D call uncertain. Deletions cut 6 bases from V and 4 bases from J, with 9 bases between. The CDR3 has 12 residues. The germline CDR1 and CDR2 sequences are MDHEN and SYDVKM. CDR3 in amino acids: CASSAVPYGYTF. The CDR3 DNA sequence: TGTGCCAGCAGCGCAGTCCCCTATGGCTACACCTTC.

This clonotype was seen at least ten times. The chain employs TRBV6-2 or TRBV6-3 and TRBJ2-1; 7 bases are shared with TRBD2. CDR1 MNHEY and CDR2 SVGEGT come from the germline V gene. The CDR3 runs to 20 residues. The V gene end was trimmed by 0 bases and the J gene end by 4 bases; junction bases not matched to a gene: 18. The CDR3 loop reads CASSYSMGRYGAGKYNEQFF. The CDR3 coding sequence is TGTGCCAGCAGTTACTCGATGGGTCGCTACGGAGCGGGAAAGTACAATGAGCAGTTCTTC.

This clonotype was observed many times. This chain joins TRBV12-3 or TRBV12-4 and TRBJ2-7; 8 bases agree with TRBD2. This CDR3 spans 14 amino acids. Losses at the gene ends were 5 bases for V and 4 bases for J; bases not matched to a gene: 7. The CDR3 region has the DNA TGTGCCAGCAGTCGGGGGGGCTCGTCGTACGAGCAGTACTTC. Its protein is CASSRGGSSYEQYF.

This clonotype was found many times. This chain uses TRBV25-1 with TRBJ2-7; a possible D gene is TRBD1 (5 bases). V lost 8 bases and J 0 bases, leaving 11 bases between the germline ends. CDR3 length: 13 amino acids. Germline V gives CDR1 MGHDK, CDR2 SYGVNS. The CDR3 region has the DNA TGTGCCAGCCTGGGGCAGGCCTCCTACGAGCAGTACTTC. Amino acid sequence: CASLGQASYEQYF.

This clonotype was picked up many times. The gene calls are TRBV6-5 and TRBJ2-7, with TRBD2 matching over 8 bases. The germline gives CDR1 MNHEY, CDR2 SVGAGI. V was pared by 0 bases and J by 1 base, with 5 bases of the junction left unmatched. This CDR3 is 16 amino acids long. CDR3 residues: CASSYSRLARSYEQYF. The CDR3 DNA is TGTGCCAGCAGTTACTCGCGACTAGCGAGATCCTACGAGCAGTACTTC.

Ten or more counts support this clonotype. The J gene is TRBJ1-2, the V gene TRBV12-5; TRBD1 might be the D (5 bases). The CDR3 is made up of 14 amino acids. V was cut by 0 bases and J by 3 bases, with 8 bases left in between. Per the germline V gene, CDR1 is LGHNT and CDR2 is FRNRAP. The CDR3 nucleotides read TGTGCTAGTGGTTTGGTCAGGGTCCACTATGGCTACACCTTC. It encodes CASGLVRVHYGYTF.

This clonotype was seen repeatedly, ten times or more. The rearrangement links TRBV15 to TRBJ2-1; D unclear. Germline V gene data show CDR1 as LNHNV and CDR2 as YYDKDF (reference sequence). Trimming pared 4 bases from V and 8 bases from J, leaving 15 bases between. This CDR3 is 14 amino acids long. Written as DNA, the CDR3 is TGTGCCACCAGCATTAACCGAGGTGCTTATGAGCAGTTCTTC. Its protein product is CATSINRGAYEQFF. Full variable domain (rest looked up from reference TRBV15 and TRBJ2-1): DAMVIQNPRYQVTQFGKPVTLSCSQTLNHNVMYWYQQKSSQAPKLLFHYYDKDFNNEADTPDNFQSRRPNTSFCFLDIRSPGLGDTAMYLCATSINRGAYEQFFGPGTRLTVL.

This clonotype was seen at least ten times. The CDR3 protein is CASSQDPLAGDRQETQYF. Written as DNA, the CDR3 is TGTGCCAGCAGCCAAGATCCTCTAGCGGGGGATCGCCAAGAGACCCAGTACTTC. The V and J genes are TRBV4-2 and TRBJ2-5; 10 bases agree with TRBD2. Losses at the gene ends were 0 bases for V and 1 base for J; bases not matched to a gene: 8. Germline V gene sequence: CDR1 LGHNA, CDR2 YNFKEQ. The length of the CDR3 is 18 residues.

This clonotype was picked up many times. The chain combines TRBV12-3 or TRBV12-4 with TRBJ1-5; possible D gene TRBD1, 5 bases. The length of the CDR3 is 14 residues. Trimming shortened V by 6 bases and J by 0 bases, and 9 bases separated the two germline ends. CDR3: CASSAGTSNQPQHF. CDR3 sequence (DNA): TGTGCCAGCAGCGCAGGGACTAGCAATCAGCCCCAGCATTTT.

About this clonotype: A read error may account for a junction end that differs from germline. The chain joins TRBV12-3 or TRBV12-4 to TRBJ2-1; D perhaps matches TRBD1 (5 bases). This CDR3 region has 13 residues. In DNA form, the CDR3 reads TGTGCCAGCAGTTTAGGGGGCGGCAATAAGCAGTTCTTC. Amino acids: CASSLGGGNKQFF.

This sequence joins TRBV19 and TRBJ2-2; 7 nucleotides line up with TRBD2. The germline V gene has CDR1 LNHDA and CDR2 SQIVND (reference sequence). V shed 7 bases, J shed 9 bases, and the junction held 11 bases outside the gene matches. The CDR3 extends over 14 amino acids. CDR3 residues: CASTGLVPARELFF. The DNA for the CDR3 is TGTGCCAGTACCGGACTAGTTCCCGCCCGGGAGCTGTTTTTT. Full variable domain (rest looked up from reference TRBV19 and TRBJ2-2): DGGITQSPKYLFRKEGQNVTLSCEQNLNHDAMYWYRQDPGQGLRLIYYSQIVNDFQKGDIAEGYSVSREKKESFPLTVTSAQKNPTAFYLCASTGLVPARELFFGEGSRLTVL.

About this clonotype itself: Possible read error: a much larger clone is one base away. The chain couples TRBV5-1 to TRBJ1-3, with a tentative D call TRBD1 (5 bases). Germline assignment: CDR1 SGHRS and CDR2 YFSETQ. The CDR3 covers 15 residues. The V end was cut by 4 bases, the J end by 12 bases, with 23 bases between. The CDR3 here is CASSGPGPGLDIIYF. CDR3 DNA: TGCGCCAGCAGCGGACCGGGACCAGGGCTGGACATCATATATTTT.

This chain links TRBV12-5 with TRBJ2-1; TRBD2 matches 7 bases. This CDR3 is built from 17 residues. V dropped 6 bases and J dropped 6; count of bases not matched to a gene: 17. Germline-derived CDR1 and CDR2 are LGHNT and FRNRAP. The CDR3 region has the DNA TGTGCTAGTGGCCCCACCACGAGGGGAGGGCAGTTCAATGAGCAGTTCTTC. It is translated as CASGPTTRGGQFNEQFF.

This clonotype was seen repeatedly, ten times or more. The chain uses TRBV6-2 or TRBV6-3 and TRBJ1-2; no reliable D call. V dropped 6 bases and J dropped 2 bases, with 13 bases sitting between them. The V gene's germline CDR1 is MNHEY and CDR2 SVGEGT. The CDR3 consists of 14 residues. CDR3 nucleotides: TGTGCCAGCAGGCGGGCAGGAGCAAACTATGGCTACACCTTC. It encodes CASRRAGANYGYTF.

This clonotype came up many times. The genes are TRBV27 and TRBJ2-1; no clear D gene. The V gene lost 0 bases and the J gene lost 9 bases, with 9 bases spanning the gap. The germline gives CDR1 MNHEY, CDR2 SMNVEV (reference sequence). The CDR3 consists of 13 residues. CDR3 nucleotides: TGTGCCAGCAGTTTATCTAATTGGAGTGAGCAGTTCTTC. Encoded protein: CASSLSNWSEQFF.